This TCR beta chain came from a study of human T cells and chemical hapten exposure (TCRdb year 2021). Context from the whole study: Libraries were pooled for sequencing, and variation in per-sample TCR yields was attributed mainly to small differences in library volumes within the pool. The study tracked peripheral blood TCR repertoire changes in vivo during primary and secondary sensitization to the hapten diphenylcyclopropenone (DPC) in alopecia patients. From each blood RNA sample, both TCR alpha and TCR beta chains were sequenced.

Total RNA was isolated from unfractionated whole blood collected in Tempus Blood RNA tubes. As TCR sequencing controls, four or five healthy volunteers were used, with blood taken at day 0, 2 weeks and 6 weeks. The CDR3, cysteine through phenylalanine, is 13 amino acids long. This entry keeps only the CDR3 DNA: 39 bases, framed from base 1. From a lookup of the germline V gene, CDR1 and CDR2 are SGHTS and YDEGEE. V loses 3 bases, J loses 5 bases, and the germline ends lie 11 bases apart. Libraries were constructed by 5' RACE. The instrument was an Illumina MiSeq. During library preparation, unique molecular identifiers were attached to individual cDNA molecules so that TCRs could be counted in a quantitative, reproducible way. Concerning the study's data processing: Samples had a median of roughly 100,000 TCRs, with a range from roughly 23,224 to 750,000. The Decombinator software suite was used to annotate V, J and CDR3 in the TCR reads. To make PS versus PT1 abundance plots, every sample was subsampled to the same number of TCRs (28,000). TCRs were defined as expanded if absent before sensitization and observed at least eight times at the 2-week time point. TCRdb ran its own pipeline on the public reads, namely fastp trimming at Q25 and MiXCR clone calling, and kept in-frame beta chains. Identical CDR3 proteins give one entry, which carries the most common genes and DNA. None of the V and J calls come from the authors' own analysis; TCRdb made them. This sample gives approximately 150,000 distinct CDR3 sequences in total; around 4% of them show up just once. About 1.3% of the sample rests with the top ten.

What the authors observed across the whole study: Repeated subsampling changed both the strength of the expansion versus patch-test correlation and the threshold at which that correlation became significant. DPC sensitization did not change how many TCRs were above 1 in 1000 frequency, and no evidence was found of alterations in global repertoire structure.

This clonotype was seen repeatedly, ten times or more. The antigen it binds to is not known. The record has no base qualities; no much larger clone is one base away. The sequence joins TRBV5-8 to TRBJ1-1; the D gene is unclear. The receptor was isolated from a female donor in good health. The sequenced DNA: TGTGCCAGCAGCTCTCGCACGGGAACTGAAGCTTTCTTT. It translates as CASSSRTGTEAFF.